Below are 15 T cell receptor beta chains sequenced from a single sample in a study of OX40 agonist ivuxolimab in advanced cancers. TCRdb's table, derived via immunoSEQ multiplex PCR, lists solely in-frame clones and lacks some. The sample lists about 82,000 clones; approximately 89% were seen once. Here the sequenced sample was CD4+ or CD8+ T cells sorted from blood, taken in a trial of the OX40 agonist ivuxolimab. The receptor set was obtained from an adult with an advanced solid tumor such as melanoma, head and neck, liver or kidney cancer.

The chain couples TRBV5-5 to TRBJ1-3, with TRBD1 as a possible D gene (5 bases). The CDR3 is 15 amino acids. Germline V gives CDR1 SGHKS, CDR2 YYEKEE (reference sequence). V was cut by 3 bases and J by 0 bases, with 10 bases left in between. CDR3 amino acids: CASSSGPVSGNTIYF. DNA for the CDR3: TGTGCCAGCAGCTCGGGACCCGTCTCTGGAAACACCATATATTTT. Full variable domain (remainder filled in from reference TRBV5-5 and TRBJ1-3): DAGVTQSPTHLIKTRGQQVTLRCSPISGHKSVSWYQQVLGQGPQFIFQYYEKEERGRGNFPDRFSARQFPNYSSELNVNALLLGDSALYLCASSSGPVSGNTIYFGEGSWLTVV.

This sequence joins TRBV5-1 and TRBJ1-3, with D unresolved. The V end was cut by 7 bases, the J end by 3 bases, with 11 bases between. The length of the CDR3 is 13 residues. Germline V CDR1 and CDR2: SGHRS, YFSETQ. The CDR3 coding sequence is TGCGCCAGCCAACCAGGTAGTGGAAACACCATATATTTT. It translates to CASQPGSGNTIYF. The whole variable domain, remainder taken from reference TRBV5-1 and TRBJ1-3, is KAGVTQTPRYLIKTRGQQVTLSCSPISGHRSVSWYQQTPGQGLQFLFEYFSETQRNKGNFPGRFSGRQFSNSRSEMNVSTLELGDSALYLCASQPGSGNTIYFGEGSWLTVV.

V is TRBV6-1 and J is TRBJ1-4; D not resolved. The CDR3 runs to 13 residues. V lost 4 bases to trimming and J lost 7 bases, with 10 bases between them. CDR1 MNHNS and CDR2 SASEGT come from the germline V gene. For the CDR3, the DNA is TGTGCCAGCAGTGTAGAGATTGGTGAAAAACTGTTTTTT. It translates to CASSVEIGEKLFF.

The chain has TRBV5-6 and TRBJ1-1; D ambiguous. This CDR3 has 13 amino acids. The V end was cut by 2 bases, the J end by 7 bases, with 12 bases between. CDR1 SGHDT and CDR2 YYEEEE come from the germline V gene. CDR3 DNA sequence: TGTGCCAGCAGCTTCGGGGAATATAATGAAGCTTTCTTT. Protein sequence: CASSFGEYNEAFF. The full variable domain, its missing parts supplied by reference TRBV5-6 and TRBJ1-1, is DAGVTQSPTHLIKTRGQQVTLRCSPKSGHDTVSWYQQALGQGPQFIFQYYEEEERQRGNFPDRFSGHQFPNYSSELNVNALLLGDSALYLCASSFGEYNEAFFGQGTRLTVV.

V usage is TRBV7-3 and J usage is TRBJ2-3, with D perhaps being TRBD1 or TRBD2 (5 bases each). The V end was cut by 4 bases, the J end by 6 bases, with 17 bases between. Germline CDR1 SGHTA, CDR2 FQGTGA. The CDR3 is made up of 15 amino acids. CDR3 sequence reads: CASSSRGGRVDTQYF. CDR3 nucleotide sequence: TGTGCCAGCAGCTCCCGGGGCGGTAGGGTGGATACGCAGTATTTT.

The CDR3 DNA reads as TGTGCCAGCAGCGTAGAGGTCTCGACAGATACGCAGTATTTT. Translating it yields CASSVEVSTDTQYF. The chain couples TRBV9 to TRBJ2-3; D remains ambiguous. The V gene lost 0 bases and the J gene lost 3 bases, with 8 bases spanning the gap. Germline assignment: CDR1 SGDLS and CDR2 YYNGEE. CDR3 length equals 14 residues.

The genes are TRBV6-1 and TRBJ1-2; 7 bases are a match to TRBD1. Germline assignment: CDR1 MNHNS and CDR2 SASEGT. This CDR3 contains 16 residues. V gave up 4 bases and J gave up 2 bases; unmatched junction bases: 10. The CDR3 DNA reads as TGTGCCAGCAGTGTGGACAGGTCTATAGGGAACTATGGCTACACCTTC. It is translated as CASSVDRSIGNYGYTF.

The rearrangement joins TRBV19 to TRBJ1-4; TRBD1 might be the D (6 bases). CDR1 is LNHDA and CDR2 is SQIVND in the germline V gene (reference sequence). CDR3 length: 16 residues. V was clipped by 5 bases and J by 6 bases, with 19 bases between them. This CDR3 reads CASSFLRRGDDEKLFF. The DNA for the CDR3 is TGTGCCAGTAGTTTTCTCCGCAGGGGTGATGATGAAAAACTGTTTTTT.

The genes are TRBV13 and TRBJ2-1; 10 bases line up with TRBD1. The CDR3 extends over 13 amino acids. Germline V gene lookup returns CDR1 PRHDT and CDR2 FYEKMQ (reference sequence). After removal of 4 bases from V and 6 bases from J, the junction contained 0 bases not matched to a gene. CDR3 region: CASSWTGGNEQFF. The CDR3, as DNA: TGTGCCAGCAGCTGGACAGGGGGCAATGAGCAGTTCTTC. The entire variable domain, with the rest obtained from reference TRBV13 and TRBJ2-1, is as follows: AAGVIQSPRHLIKEKRETATLKCYPIPRHDTVYWYQQGPGQDPQFLISFYEKMQSDKGSIPDRFSAQQFSDYHSELNMSSLELGDSALYFCASSWTGGNEQFFGPGTRLTVL.

This clone was recorded only once. The V call is TRBV27, the J call TRBJ1-1; D remains unclear. The CDR3 runs 14 residues. Trimming pared 6 bases from V and 4 bases from J, leaving 15 bases between. The germline CDR1 and CDR2 sequences are MNHEY and SMNVEV (reference sequence). CDR3: CASSLTVSGTEAFF. For the CDR3, the DNA is TGTGCCAGCAGCCTTACAGTGTCCGGCACTGAAGCTTTCTTT.

The chain is built from TRBV5-5 and TRBJ2-7; 7 bases are shared with TRBD1. The CDR3 totals 13 residues. V dropped 4 bases and J dropped 3; count of bases not matched to a gene: 4. Germline V gene data show CDR1 as SGHKS and CDR2 as YYEKEE (reference sequence). Here the CDR3 DNA reads TGTGCCAGCAGCATAGACAGGGACTACGAGCAGTACTTC. This encodes CASSIDRDYEQYF.

The count of this clone is one. This chain links TRBV7-2 with TRBJ1-3; 8 positions match TRBD1. CDR1 SGHTA and CDR2 FQGNSA come from the germline V gene. J lost 7 bases, V lost 5 bases, and 4 bases had no gene match. The CDR3 loop spans 13 amino acids. The CDR3 here is CASSPRTGNTIYF. The CDR3 DNA reads as TGTGCCAGCAGCCCGCGGACAGGGAACACCATATATTTT.

The chain employs TRBV11-3 and TRBJ1-6; D is undetermined. Trimming left V 1 base short and J 6 bases short, with 7 bases between. This CDR3 region has 14 residues. The germline V gene encodes CDR1 SGHNT and CDR2 YENEEA. The CDR3 DNA reads TGTGCCAGCAGCTTAGGTCGGATTAATTCACCCCTCCACTTT. It yields the protein CASSLGRINSPLHF.

This rearrangement joins TRBV4-3 to TRBJ2-3; the match to TRBD1 covers 7 bases. CDR1 LGHNA and CDR2 YSLEER come from the germline V gene. V was clipped by 4 bases and J by 8 bases; unmatched bases: 12. The CDR3 is made up of 15 amino acids. CDR3 loop: CASSPGQDGRGTQYF. CDR3 bases: TGCGCCAGCAGCCCAGGACAGGACGGACGTGGTACGCAGTATTTT.

The V and J genes are TRBV6-5 and TRBJ2-7; 10 bases match TRBD2. This CDR3 spans 14 amino acids. J was trimmed by 2 bases and V by 6 bases; bases with no gene match: 4. Germline CDR1 reads MNHEY; CDR2 reads SVGAGI. CDR3 in DNA: TGTGCCAGCAGGACGACTAGCGGGCCCTACGAGCAGTACTTC. It specifies CASRTTSGPYEQYF.